A single T cell receptor (beta chain) is shown here with its context. What it recognizes is unknown. The data were taken from a study of beta chain features in type 1 diabetes. Study results and caveats: Researchers report that Type 1 diabetes patients had moderately but significantly shorter TCRB CDR3s across all four CD4+ subsets.

Expressed TCRB transcripts got sequenced, as all isolated RNA was reverse transcribed. Sequencing was performed with immunoSEQ multiplex PCR; in TCRdb, only in-frame clones are kept and a portion is missing. The data show more than 15,000 clones, roughly two thirds seen once. Via CD45RO/CCR7/CD25/CD127/CD95/CD27, cells of the CD4+ naive, central memory, regulatory and stem cell-like memory subsets were sorted. The sequenced sample consisted of stem cell memory CD4+ T cells from blood. The receptor's source is a man younger than 45 with type 1 diabetes.

CDR3 sequence: CASTRYNEQFF. The CDR3 DNA follows: TGTGCCAGCACCCGCTACAATGAGCAGTTCTTC. This sequence joins TRBV2 and TRBJ2-1; no definite D call. V lost 7 bases to trimming and J lost 3 bases, with 4 bases between them. This CDR3 region has 11 residues. Germline V gives CDR1 SNHLY, CDR2 FYNNEI.